This T cell receptor beta chain stems from a study of cytomegalovirus exposure and HLA in healthy donors. Study information: Among roughly 180 million T cells, an earlier analysis found 117 million unique TCR beta sequences. Study conclusions and caveats: Researchers had no immune exposure information except CMV serostatus available. While the bulk of TCR sequences proved rare, some public TCRs turned up in many donors. Specificity for CMV antigens was confirmed in vitro for a few of the CMV-associated chains.

PCR employed 60 Vbeta and 13 Jbeta primers. Only in-frame clones appear in the TCRdb table, and some are missing; sequencing was by immunoSEQ multiplex PCR. In the table there are under 200,000 clones, about three quarters of which are singletons. Points on this clone: Its specificity is not known.

The length of the CDR3 is 16 residues. Germline V lookup: CDR1 SNHLY, CDR2 FYNNEI. V trimming: 0 bases; J trimming: 5 bases; junction bases outside the gene matches: 8. The sample was PBMCs. The chain links TRBV2 to TRBJ1-1; the match to TRBD1 covers 8 bases. The sequence came from a woman in her 30s in good health and CMV-seronegative. The CDR3 region is CASSEALGRGRTEAFF. The DNA of the CDR3 is TGTGCCAGCAGTGAAGCGCTTGGCAGGGGGCGTACTGAAGCTTTCTTT.